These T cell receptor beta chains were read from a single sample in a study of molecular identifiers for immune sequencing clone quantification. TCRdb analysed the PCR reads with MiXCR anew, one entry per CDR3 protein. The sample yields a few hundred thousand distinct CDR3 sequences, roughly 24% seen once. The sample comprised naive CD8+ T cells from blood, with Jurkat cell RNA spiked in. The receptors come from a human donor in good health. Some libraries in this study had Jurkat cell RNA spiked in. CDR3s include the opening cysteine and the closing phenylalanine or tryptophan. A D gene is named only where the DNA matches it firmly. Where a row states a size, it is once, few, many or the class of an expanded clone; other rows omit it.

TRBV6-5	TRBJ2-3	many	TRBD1	CASSYTGVGSTDTQYF	TGTGCCAGCAGTTACACAGGGGTCGGGAGCACAGATACGCAGTATTTT
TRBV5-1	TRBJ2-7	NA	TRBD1	CASSMGQGYEQYF	TGCGCCAGCAGCATGGGACAGGGCTACGAGCAGTACTTC
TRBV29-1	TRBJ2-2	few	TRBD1	CSVLGWTGDTGELFF	TGCAGCGTCTTGGGGTGGACAGGGGACACCGGGGAGCTGTTTTTT
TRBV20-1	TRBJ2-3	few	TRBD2	CSASTSGAALDTQYF	TGCAGTGCATCCACTAGCGGAGCTGCTCTAGATACGCAGTATTTT
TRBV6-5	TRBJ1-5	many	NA	CASSRGVNQPQHF	TGTGCCAGCAGTAGGGGCGTCAATCAGCCCCAGCATTTT
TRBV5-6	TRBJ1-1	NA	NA	CASRRGGMNTEAFF	TGTGCCAGCAGGAGGGGAGGGATGAACACTGAAGCTTTCTTT
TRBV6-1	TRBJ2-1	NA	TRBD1	CASRGTDYDEQFF	TGTGCCAGCCGTGGGACAGACTACGATGAGCAGTTCTTC
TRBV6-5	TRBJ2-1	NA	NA	CASSSTGPLGVDEQFF	TGTGCCAGCAGTAGCACGGGCCCACTTGGCGTCGATGAGCAGTTCTTC
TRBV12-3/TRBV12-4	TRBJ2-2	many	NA	CASSLPGYDYSNTGELFF	TGTGCCAGCAGTTTGCCCGGGTACGATTACTCGAACACCGGGGAGCTGTTTTTT
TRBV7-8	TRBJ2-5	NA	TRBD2	CASRISRGGVFEETQYF	TGTGCCAGCAGGATCTCGCGGGGGGGCGTCTTTGAAGAGACCCAGTACTTC
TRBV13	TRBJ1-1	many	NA	CASRWTGMNTEAFF	TGTGCCAGCAGATGGACGGGAATGAACACTGAAGCTTTCTTT
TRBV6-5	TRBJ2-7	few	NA	CASPWGSLVHEQYF	TGTGCCAGCCCCTGGGGCAGTCTGGTTCACGAGCAGTACTTC
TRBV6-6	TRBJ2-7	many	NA	CASSPGQYEQYF	TGTGCCAGCAGCCCCGGGCAATACGAGCAGTACTTC
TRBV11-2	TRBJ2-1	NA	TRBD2	CASGLAGTYNEQFF	TGTGCCAGCGGACTAGCGGGGACCTACAATGAGCAGTTCTTC
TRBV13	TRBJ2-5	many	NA	CASSKTQGLETQYF	TGTGCCAGCAGCAAGACCCAGGGGTTGGAGACCCAGTACTTC
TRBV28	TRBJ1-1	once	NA	CASSFQAQEAFF	TGTGCCAGCAGTTTCCAGGCGCAGGAAGCTTTCTTT
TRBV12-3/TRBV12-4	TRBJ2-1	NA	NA	CTSSGTVGHNEQFF	TGTACCAGCAGTGGGACGGTGGGCCACAATGAGCAGTTCTTC
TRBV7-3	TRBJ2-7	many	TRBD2	CASSLSSGYPYEQYF	TGTGCCAGCAGCTTATCTAGCGGATACCCCTACGAGCAGTACTTC
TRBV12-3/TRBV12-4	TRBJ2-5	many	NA	CASKGGNYQETQYF	TGTGCCTCGAAAGGCGGTAATTACCAAGAGACCCAGTACTTC
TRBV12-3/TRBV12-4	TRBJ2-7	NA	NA	CATGGTAYEQYF	TGTGCCACCGGAGGGACAGCCTACGAGCAGTACTTC
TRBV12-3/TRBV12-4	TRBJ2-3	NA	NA	CASSIRQSTDTQYF	TGTGCCAGCAGTATCCGACAGAGCACAGATACGCAGTATTTT
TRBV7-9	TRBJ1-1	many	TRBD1	CASSLGFGTGPETEAFF	TGTGCCAGCAGCTTAGGTTTCGGGACAGGGCCGGAGACTGAAGCTTTCTTT
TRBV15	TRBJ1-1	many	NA	CATSVGERDEAFF	TGTGCCACCAGCGTAGGGGAGAGGGATGAAGCTTTCTTT
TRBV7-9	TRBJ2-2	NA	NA	CAGSLTVAGELFF	TGTGCCGGCAGCTTGACAGTCGCCGGGGAGCTGTTTTTT
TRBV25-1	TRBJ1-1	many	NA	CASSVRADGYTEAFF	TGTGCCAGCAGTGTCAGGGCGGACGGGTACACTGAAGCTTTCTTT
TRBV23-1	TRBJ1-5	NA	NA	CASSQRRLSAAQHF	TGCGCCAGCAGTCAAAGGCGGCTCTCCGCGGCCCAGCATTTT
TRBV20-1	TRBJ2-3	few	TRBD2	CSARGLADTDTQYF	TGCAGTGCTCGGGGACTAGCGGATACAGATACGCAGTATTTT
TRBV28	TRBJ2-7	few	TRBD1	CASSPTGTGANEQYF	TGTGCCAGCAGTCCAACCGGGACAGGGGCGAACGAGCAGTACTTC
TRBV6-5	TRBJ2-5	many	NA	CASSYSLVHREETQYF	TGTGCCAGCAGTTACTCCCTCGTACACAGGGAAGAGACCCAGTACTTC
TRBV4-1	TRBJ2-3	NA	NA	CASSRRLVGSDTQYF	TGCGCCAGCAGCCGAAGACTAGTAGGATCAGATACGCAGTATTTT
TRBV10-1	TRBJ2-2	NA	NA	CASSDSPGKLFF	TGCGCCAGCAGTGATAGCCCCGGGAAGCTGTTTTTT
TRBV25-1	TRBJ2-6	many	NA	CASSESRDFGSGANVLTF	TGTGCCAGCAGTGAATCTAGGGATTTCGGCTCTGGGGCCAACGTCCTGACTTTC
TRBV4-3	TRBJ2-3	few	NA	CASSQVEYDSTDTQYF	TGCGCCAGCAGCCAAGTGGAGTACGACAGCACAGATACGCAGTATTTT
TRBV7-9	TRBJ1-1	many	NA	CASSLVRPEAFF	TGTGCCAGCAGCTTAGTTAGGCCTGAAGCTTTCTTT
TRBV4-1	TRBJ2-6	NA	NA	CASSLMAGSGANVLTF	TGCGCCAGCAGCCTAATGGCGGGCTCTGGGGCCAACGTCCTGACTTTC
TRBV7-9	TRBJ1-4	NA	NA	CASSLGVTTRFNEKLFF	TGTGCCAGCAGCTTGGGAGTAACGACACGGTTTAATGAAAAACTGTTTTTT
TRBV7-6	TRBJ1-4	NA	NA	CASSLAQGPGNEKLFF	TGTGCCAGCAGCTTAGCGCAGGGACCGGGGAATGAAAAACTGTTTTTT
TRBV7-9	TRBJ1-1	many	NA	CASSLDPWKAFF	TGTGCCAGCAGCTTAGACCCGTGGAAAGCTTTCTTT
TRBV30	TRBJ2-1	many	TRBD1	CAWSQGDEQFF	TGTGCCTGGAGTCAGGGGGATGAGCAGTTCTTC
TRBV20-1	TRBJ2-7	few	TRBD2	CSARLAGEQYF	TGCAGTGCCAGGCTAGCGGGTGAGCAGTACTTC
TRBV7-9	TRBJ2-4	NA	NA	CASSLAAGRTKNIQYF	TGTGCCAGCAGCTTAGCCGCCGGTCGGACAAAAAACATTCAGTACTTC
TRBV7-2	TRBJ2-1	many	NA	CASSLAKTGSSYNEQFF	TGTGCCAGCAGCTTAGCGAAGACCGGAAGCTCCTACAATGAGCAGTTCTTC
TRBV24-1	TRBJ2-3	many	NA	CATSDLRTDTDTQYF	TGTGCCACCAGTGATTTGCGGACAGACACAGATACGCAGTATTTT
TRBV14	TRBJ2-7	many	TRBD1	CASSHPGQTYEQYF	TGTGCCAGCAGCCACCCGGGACAGACCTACGAGCAGTACTTC
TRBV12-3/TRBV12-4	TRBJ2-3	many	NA	CASPGVGDVEYF	TGTGCCAGCCCGGGTGTCGGGGATGTGGAGTATTTT
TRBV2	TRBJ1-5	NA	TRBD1	CASSEGQGTQPQHF	TGTGCCAGCAGTGAGGGACAGGGCACTCAGCCCCAGCATTTT
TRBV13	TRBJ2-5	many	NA	CASSSTEETQYF	TGTGCCAGCAGCTCGACAGAAGAGACCCAGTACTTC
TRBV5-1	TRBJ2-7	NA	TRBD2	CASSLGTSSAACEQYF	TGCGCCAGCAGCTTGGGGACTAGCTCGGCTGCCTGCGAGCAGTACTTC
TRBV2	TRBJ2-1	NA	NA	CASSDWGRLNEQFF	TGTGCCAGCAGTGATTGGGGTAGACTAAATGAGCAGTTCTTC
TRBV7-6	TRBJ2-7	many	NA	CASSYDPGNEQYF	TGTGCCAGCAGCTACGACCCGGGGAACGAGCAGTACTTC
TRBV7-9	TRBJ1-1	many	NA	CASSSLGGRNTEAFF	TGTGCCAGCAGTTCCCTGGGAGGTCGAAACACTGAAGCTTTCTTT
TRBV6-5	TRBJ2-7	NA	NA	CASWVQAFPYEQYF	TGTGCCAGCTGGGTCCAGGCTTTCCCCTACGAGCAGTACTTC
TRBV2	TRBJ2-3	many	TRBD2	CARWTSPSTDTQYF	TGTGCCAGGTGGACTAGCCCTTCCACAGATACGCAGTATTTT
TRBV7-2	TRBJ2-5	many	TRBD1	CASSADRAYETQYF	TGTGCCAGCAGCGCAGACAGGGCGTATGAGACCCAGTACTTC
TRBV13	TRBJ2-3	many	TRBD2	CASSPTTLVAGYTDTQYF	TGTGCCAGCAGCCCGACAACCCTAGTAGCGGGGTACACAGATACGCAGTATTTT
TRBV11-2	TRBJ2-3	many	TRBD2	CASSSGTLAGGLDTQYF	TGTGCCAGCAGCTCAGGAACGTTAGCGGGGGGGTTGGATACGCAGTATTTT
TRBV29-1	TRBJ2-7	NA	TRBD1	CSVEGYRGQRPYEQYF	TGCAGCGTTGAAGGGTACAGGGGGCAGCGGCCCTACGAGCAGTACTTC
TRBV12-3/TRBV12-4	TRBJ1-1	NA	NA	CASSLEGGSYTEAFF	TGTGCCAGCAGTTTAGAAGGAGGGTCGTACACTGAAGCTTTCTTT
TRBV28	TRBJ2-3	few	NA	CASSSTTLRGTDTQYF	TGTGCCAGCAGTTCTACGACCCTCCGGGGCACAGATACGCAGTATTTT